This T cell receptor beta chain is drawn from a study of hypomethylating agent response in myelodysplastic syndrome. On the study more broadly: Mean age was 72.2 +/- 6.3 years; diploid cytogenetics predominated.

Of note for this clone: Its antigen is as yet unknown.

Sequencing used immunoSEQ multiplex PCR; TCRdb keeps in-frame clones, though not all of them. The table records around 5,700 clones, 70% to 90% of them present only once. The CDR3 has 17 residues. V lost 4 bases to trimming and J lost 0 bases, with 18 bases between them. Germline V gives CDR1 WSHSY, CDR2 SAAADI. Study outcomes and limitations: Analysis covered a small cohort of just approximately ten patients.

The source is a human donor with myelodysplastic syndrome. Sequenced material: bone marrow, taken before or after starting hypomethylating agent treatment for myelodysplastic syndrome (not recorded which). The gene calls are TRBV10-2 and TRBJ1-2, with D possibly TRBD1 on 5 matching bases. For the CDR3, the DNA is TGCGCCAGCAGTGCGGATTTTGTAGGGGCGACTAACTATGGCTACACCTTC. Protein product: CASSADFVGATNYGYTF.